This TCR beta chain stems from a study of blood T cells in healthy people across ages. Trimming removed 2 bases from V and 4 bases from J, with 23 bases in between. This CDR3 contains 18 residues. From germline, CDR1 is MNHNS and CDR2 SASEGT. Alongside a J-beta primer mix, a sample-barcoded 5' primer served in a second PCR lasting about 7 to 12 cycles. TCRdb called the 5' RACE reads again in MiXCR, with one record for every CDR3 protein. The sample has about a million distinct CDR3 sequences, 35% to 40% seen once; the top ten hold around 13%. J is TRBJ1-2 and V is TRBV6-1; D might be TRBD1 (6 bases). Sequencing was carried out using blood. The TCR comes from a man in his late teens or twenties in good health. The CDR3 DNA is TGTGCCAGCAGTGAACTTGCGGGGGCAGCCAATTACCGCTATGGCTACACCTTC. It codes for CASSELAGAANYRYGYTF.